The source of this T cell receptor (beta chain) is a study of blood T cell repertoires in COVID-19. Study as a whole: Both acute and convalescent COVID-19 samples were obtained from the United States, Italy and Spain.

The table came from immunoSEQ multiplex PCR; TCRdb's copy has only in-frame clones and leaves some out. The table has under 300,000 clones, almost 90% seen once. The V end lost 4 bases, the J end lost 2 bases, and 18 bases lay between the germline ends. The length of the CDR3 is 17 residues. Germline values: CDR1 SNHLY, CDR2 FYNNEI. The TCR sequence derives from an older woman with COVID-19, enrolled during active disease. V and J are TRBV2 and TRBJ1-5; possibly TRBD1 for D (5 bases). Input material: peripheral blood. The CDR3 here is CASSAGLATGGNQPQHF. The CDR3 coding sequence is TGTGCCAGCAGTGCCGGGCTCGCCACGGGGGGCAATCAGCCCCAGCATTTT.